What follows is one TCR beta chain and its context. This sample stems from a study of technical replicates of blood from a handful of donors. Per germline, CDR1 SGHNT and CDR2 YENEEA. This CDR3 has 13 amino acids. V lost 5 bases and J lost 10; bases outside the gene matches: 2. Profiled with immunoSEQ multiplex PCR; TCRdb holds only in-frame clones, not every one. The profile covers approximately 100,000 clones, with roughly 95% appearing a single time and roughly 0.21% taken by the ten largest. The source is a human donor in good health. Sequencing input: T cells isolated from PBMCs. This sequence joins TRBV11-3 and TRBJ1-6; TRBD1 aligns across 10 bases. In DNA form, the CDR3 reads TGTGCCAGCAGCGGACAGGGGGTATCACCCCTCCACTTT. Protein sequence: CASSGQGVSPLHF. The full variable domain, with the rest looked up from reference TRBV11-3 and TRBJ1-6, is EAGVVQSPRYKIIEKKQPVAFWCNPISGHNTLYWYLQNLGQGPELLIRYENEEAVDDSQLPKDRFSAERLKGVDSTLKIQPAELGDSAVYLCASSGQGVSPLHFGNGTRLTVT.